Included here is one T cell receptor beta chain sequence, with context. Antigen: not known. V lost 3 bases and J 2 bases, leaving 12 bases between the germline ends. CDR3 size: 14 residues. CDR1 is DFQATT and CDR2 is SNEGSKA in the germline V gene (reference sequence). The unexposed donors gave CD4+ T cells in about 2011-2018, prior to COVID-19. CD4+ T cells were isolated from the cells after more than 8 days of culture. These data belong to a study of CD4 T cells in relation to SARS-CoV-2 and coronaviruses. Background on the study: Shared crossreactive spike epitopes were mapped to their HLA restriction.

The protocol was immunoSEQ multiplex PCR, while the TCRdb copy is restricted to in-frame clones and leaves out a portion. The sample holds roughly 25,000 clones, over 70% seen once. Overall study results and limits: Samples before the pandemic and after infection were not matched within any donor.

This receptor was identified in a human donor in good health. V is TRBV20-1 and J is TRBJ2-3; D may correspond to TRBD1 or TRBD2 (5 bases each). Sequenced input: CD4+ T cells from PBMCs, cultured in vitro. The CDR3 sequence: CSASAGTYTDTQYF. The CDR3 DNA follows: TGCAGTGCTAGTGCCGGGACCTACACAGATACGCAGTATTTT.